These 21 T cell receptor beta chains originate from one sample sequenced in a study of blood T cell repertoires in COVID-19. TCRdb keeps only in-frame clones here, not all; method: immunoSEQ multiplex PCR. Of nearly 350,000 clones listed, about 88% were seen once; the top ten hold roughly 0.94%. The sequenced material came from PBMCs or T cells enriched from blood (not recorded which). The receptors derive from a woman in her 30s who had recovered from COVID-19.

The chain carries TRBV27 and TRBJ2-1, with 8 positions matching TRBD1. This CDR3 spans 15 amino acids. The ends lost 5 bases at V and 8 bases at J; junction bases unmatched: 11. Germline CDR1 and CDR2: MNHEY and SMNVEV (reference sequence). This CDR3 reads CASSPLPTGVHEQFF. CDR3 coding DNA: TGTGCCAGCAGTCCCCTCCCGACAGGGGTCCATGAGCAGTTCTTC.

CDR3 amino acids: CASSQVYDSGELFF. CDR3 coding DNA: TGTGCCAGCAGCCAAGTCTACGATTCCGGGGAGCTGTTTTTT. The rearrangement uses TRBV3-1 (or the pseudogene TRBV3-2) and TRBJ2-2; D unresolved. V lost 1 base and J 6 bases, leaving 9 bases between the germline ends. The germline V gene encodes CDR1 LGHDT and CDR2 YNNKEL (reference sequence). The CDR3 is 14 residues long.

V is TRBV3-1 (or the pseudogene TRBV3-2) and J is TRBJ2-5; the match to TRBD1 covers 11 bases. The V and J ends lost 0 bases and 5 bases, in that order; junction bases with no gene match: 8. From germline, CDR1 is LGHDT and CDR2 YNNKEL (reference sequence). This CDR3 region has 17 residues. CDR3 protein: CASSQDMGTGGTETQYF. The CDR3 DNA sequence: TGTGCCAGCAGCCAAGATATGGGGACAGGGGGGACGGAGACCCAGTACTTC.

The chain has TRBV2 and TRBJ2-2; 7 nucleotides match TRBD2. V shed 8 bases and J 1 base; nucleotides not matched to a gene: 4. The CDR3 spans 14 residues. CDR1 is SNHLY, CDR2 FYNNEI, per germline. The CDR3 protein is CASESGGNTGELFF. In nucleotides, the CDR3 is TGTGCCAGCGAATCGGGAGGGAACACCGGGGAGCTGTTTTTT.

This clone was counted once. V is TRBV4-1 and J is TRBJ1-5; D uncertain. CDR1 MGHRA and CDR2 YSYEKL come from the germline V gene. The V and J ends lost 0 bases and 1 base respectively, with 7 bases between them. The CDR3 extends over 15 amino acids. CDR3: CASSQESSSNQPQHF. The CDR3 DNA reads TGCGCCAGCAGCCAAGAGTCGTCGAGCAATCAGCCCCAGCATTTT.

This chain uses TRBV6-2 or TRBV6-3 with TRBJ1-6; D is perhaps TRBD1 (6 bases). The CDR3 is made up of 14 amino acids. V lost 6 bases and J lost 10, with 16 bases in between. CDR1 is MNHEY and CDR2 is SVGEGT in the germline V gene. CDR3 nucleotides: TGTGCCAGCAGCCGTCTAGGGGGAGTGTCACCCCTCCACTTT. It codes for CASSRLGGVSPLHF.

The chain joins TRBV10-3 to TRBJ2-7; 8 bases fit TRBD1. The CDR3 contains 16 residues. V gave up 7 bases and J gave up 3 bases; unmatched junction bases: 14. The germline V gene has CDR1 ENHRY and CDR2 SYGVKD. CDR3 region: CAITRSLGDRNYEQYF. In DNA form, the CDR3 reads TGTGCCATCACCCGGAGCCTCGGGGACAGGAACTACGAGCAGTACTTC.

The V and J genes are TRBV5-5 and TRBJ2-2, with TRBD1 identical over 7 bases. The germline V gene has CDR1 SGHKS and CDR2 YYEKEE (reference sequence). J lost 3 bases, V lost 4 bases, and 12 bases had no gene match. The CDR3 runs to 17 residues. The CDR3, as DNA: TGTGCCAGCAGCCCAATACCGACAGGGACGGACACCGGGGAGCTGTTTTTT. Its protein product is CASSPIPTGTDTGELFF.

This chain connects TRBV29-1 to TRBJ1-3; TRBD1 might be the D (5 bases). Trimming pared 6 bases from V and 3 bases from J, leaving 12 bases between. This CDR3 has 13 amino acids. The germline V gene has CDR1 SQVTM and CDR2 ANQGSEA. The CDR3 DNA is TGCAGCGTCGGCAAAGGGGTTGGAAACACCATATATTTT. Translating gives CSVGKGVGNTIYF.

The chain employs TRBV5-1 and TRBJ2-7; D unclear. Germline V gives CDR1 SGHRS, CDR2 YFSETQ. The CDR3 runs to 13 residues. V was clipped by 7 bases and J by 5 bases, with 16 bases between them. The CDR3 is CASCGIPCHEQYF. CDR3 DNA sequence: TGCGCCAGCTGCGGAATTCCCTGCCACGAGCAGTACTTC.

The V call is TRBV3-1 (or the pseudogene TRBV3-2), the J call TRBJ2-5; D possibly corresponds to TRBD1 (5 bases). The V gene's germline CDR1 is LGHDT and CDR2 YNNKEL (reference sequence). The germline V and J ends were trimmed by 3 bases and 5 bases, with 13 bases remaining between them. The CDR3 covers 14 residues. CDR3 DNA: TGTGCCAGCAGCCACTTCAGGGTTGGCGAGACCCAGTACTTC. As protein: CASSHFRVGETQYF.

The chain joins TRBV2 to TRBJ2-1; 7 bases fit TRBD1. Germline trimming cut 1 base from V and 11 bases from J; bases unmatched to any gene: 8. Germline V gene lookup returns CDR1 SNHLY and CDR2 FYNNEI. The CDR3 is made up of 14 amino acids. The CDR3 region is CASSEGSGQLQQFF. In DNA form, the CDR3 reads TGTGCCAGCAGTGAAGGGTCGGGACAGCTACAGCAGTTCTTC.

The CDR3 region has the DNA TGTGCCAGTAGTGGCCGACAGGGCTACGAGCAGTACTTC. Translated, it gives CASSGRQGYEQYF. The chain has TRBV19 and TRBJ2-7; 7 nucleotides align to TRBD1. V was clipped by 5 bases and J by 3 bases; unmatched bases: 4. The CDR3 contains 13 residues. The V gene's germline CDR1 is LNHDA and CDR2 SQIVND (reference sequence).

This chain joins TRBV9 and TRBJ2-3, with 10 nucleotides matching TRBD1. Germline loops: CDR1 SGDLS, CDR2 YYNGEE. The CDR3 extends over 16 amino acids. J was trimmed by 1 base and V by 2 bases; bases with no gene match: 4. The CDR3 spells CASSVPGTGGTDTQYF. In DNA form, the CDR3 reads TGTGCCAGCAGCGTTCCTGGGACAGGGGGCACAGATACGCAGTATTTT.

This CDR3 is CASSSLGQGGGYTF. CDR3 DNA sequence: TGTGCCAGCAGTTCTCTGGGACAGGGCGGAGGCTACACCTTC. The gene calls are TRBV28 and TRBJ1-2, with 9 nucleotides matching TRBD1. The germline gives CDR1 MDHEN, CDR2 SYDVKM. V was pared by 4 bases and J by 8 bases, with 8 bases of the junction left unmatched. This CDR3 is built from 14 residues.

The table lists this clone with a count of one. The chain has TRBV4-1 and TRBJ1-1; 7 bases map to TRBD1. V shed 3 bases, J shed 2 bases, and the junction held 3 bases outside the gene matches. The CDR3 loop spans 14 amino acids. Germline CDR1 is MGHRA and CDR2 is YSYEKL. CDR3 protein: CASSQGTANTEAFF. CDR3 coding DNA: TGCGCCAGCAGCCAGGGGACAGCCAACACTGAAGCTTTCTTT.

This chain joins TRBV19 and TRBJ2-7; tentative D call: TRBD1 (7 bases). The CDR3 extends over 15 amino acids. Germline CDR1 is LNHDA and CDR2 is SQIVND (reference sequence). V was shortened by 6 bases and J by 5 bases, with 20 bases between the two germline ends. CDR3 sequence reads: CASRSMAGGNHEQYF. CDR3 coding DNA: TGTGCCAGTAGATCAATGGCAGGGGGGAACCACGAGCAGTACTTC.

V gene TRBV28 combines with J gene TRBJ2-7; 12 bases align to TRBD1. Germline CDR1 is MDHEN and CDR2 is SYDVKM. Trimming cost V 4 bases and J 4 bases; bases outside gene matches: 5. This CDR3 is 15 amino acids long. CDR3 sequence reads: CASSSGGQGAYEQYF. CDR3 coding DNA: TGTGCCAGCAGTTCGGGGGGACAGGGGGCTTACGAGCAGTACTTC.

This chain links TRBV6-5 with TRBJ2-5, with TRBD2 matching over 9 bases. In germline, CDR1 is MNHEY, CDR2 SVGAGI. The CDR3 is 16 amino acids. V lost 2 bases and J lost 5; bases outside the gene matches: 9. CDR3 nucleotides: TGTGCCAGCAGTTACGGGCTAGCGGGGATGTTGGAGACCCAGTACTTC. It translates to CASSYGLAGMLETQYF.

This sequence joins TRBV6-6 and TRBJ1-2, with 8 positions matching TRBD1. The junction had 7 bases not matched to a gene; V was cut back by 0 bases and J by 4 bases. CDR3 length equals 16 residues. Per the germline V gene, CDR1 is MNHNY and CDR2 is SVGAGI (reference sequence). In nucleotides, the CDR3 is TGTGCCAGCAGTTACTCAAGGACAGGGCTCCGCTATGGCTACACCTTC. Protein: CASSYSRTGLRYGYTF.

The chain uses TRBV29-1 and TRBJ1-1; D call uncertain. The germline V and J ends were trimmed by 7 bases and 1 base, with 4 bases remaining between them. This CDR3 contains 10 residues. The germline CDR1 and CDR2 sequences are SQVTM and ANQGSEA. CDR3 residues: CSGRNTEAFF. DNA of the CDR3: TGCAGCGGCAGGAACACTGAAGCTTTCTTT.